The clone carrying this T cell receptor (beta chain) was seen more than once but under ten times. This entry is derived from a study of Graves' ophthalmopathy and Graves' hyperthyroidism. Between the trimmed V and J ends, which lost 5 bases and 7 bases, there was a span of 24 bases. The CDR3 covers 17 residues. Germline loops: CDR1 MNHNS, CDR2 SASEGT. As the template, RNA transcripts were used to amplify TCR beta CDR3 regions. The first round was an RT-PCR with HTBI primers, and the second round was a multiplex PCR. TCRdb independently ran MiXCR on the multiplex PCR reads; one entry per CDR3 protein. The sample has over 500,000 distinct CDR3 sequences, 20% to 25% seen once; the top ten hold roughly 6.9%.

The receptor's source is a woman aged 18-29 years with stable Graves' hyperthyroidism. Some clones in this sample may be carry-over from other donors' samples. This chain joins TRBV6-1 and TRBJ1-5; TRBD1 might be the D (5 bases). Input material: peripheral blood. CDR3 DNA sequence: TGTGCCAGCAGTACCACCTCCGGGACTCAGGATTGGCAGCCCCAGCATTTT. This encodes CASSTTSGTQDWQPQHF.